The present T cell receptor beta chain was sequenced within a study of cytomegalovirus exposure and HLA in healthy donors. This clone turned up a few times. The CDR3 length is 15 residues. Germline CDR1 SGDLS, CDR2 YYNGEE. The ends were cut back, 0 bases at V and 1 base at J, with 10 bases in the middle. 13 Jbeta primers and 60 Vbeta primers were used for the PCR. The assay was immunoSEQ multiplex PCR, and TCRdb's table has in-frame clones only and misses some. The sample holds under 150,000 clones, roughly 67% seen once. This sequence originates from a man aged 18 to 29 in good health and CMV-seropositive. The sequenced sample was PBMCs. The rearrangement uses TRBV9 and TRBJ1-2; D is possibly TRBD1 (6 bases). As DNA, the CDR3 is TGTGCCAGCAGCGTAGCGGCAGGGGTTAACTATGGCTACACCTTC. It is translated as CASSVAAGVNYGYTF.